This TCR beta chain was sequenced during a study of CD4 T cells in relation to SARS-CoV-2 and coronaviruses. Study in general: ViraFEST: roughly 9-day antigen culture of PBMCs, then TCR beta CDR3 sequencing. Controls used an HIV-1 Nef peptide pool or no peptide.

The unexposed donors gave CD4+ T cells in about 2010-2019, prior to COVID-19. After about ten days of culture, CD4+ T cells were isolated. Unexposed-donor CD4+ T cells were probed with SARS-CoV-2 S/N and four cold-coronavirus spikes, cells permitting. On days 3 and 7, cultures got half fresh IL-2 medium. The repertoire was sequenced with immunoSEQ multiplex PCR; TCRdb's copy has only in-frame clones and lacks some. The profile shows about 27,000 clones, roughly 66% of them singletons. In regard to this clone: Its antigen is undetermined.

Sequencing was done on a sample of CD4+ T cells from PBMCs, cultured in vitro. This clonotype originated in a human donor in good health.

The DNA of the CDR3 is TGTGCCAGCTCACCGGGGACTAGCGGGAGCACAGATACGCAGTATTTT. This gives the protein CASSPGTSGSTDTQYF. The V and J genes are TRBV18 and TRBJ2-3; 12 nucleotides match TRBD2. Trimming took 3 bases from V and 0 from J; bases not matched to a gene: 1. CDR1 is KGHSH, CDR2 LQKENI, per germline. The CDR3 extends over 16 amino acids.